These T cell receptor beta chains were read from a single sample in a study of blood T cell repertoires in COVID-19. The repertoire was sequenced with immunoSEQ multiplex PCR; TCRdb's copy has only in-frame clones and lacks some. The table records under 250,000 clones, 82% of them present only once. Sequenced material: peripheral blood. Every receptor here comes from a woman in her 70s with COVID-19, enrolled during active disease. The CDR3 runs from the conserved cysteine through the conserved F or W. D genes are given only for firm matches. Only part of the rows carry a size: once, few, many, or a class if the clone is expanded.

j_gene: TRBJ1-5
d_gene: NA
v_gene: TRBV19
abundance: NA
CDR3nt: TGTGCCAGTTCACTGTCCCGGGATTATAGCAATCAGCCCCAGCATTTT
CDR3aa: CASSLSRDYSNQPQHF

j_gene: TRBJ2-2
d_gene: TRBD2
v_gene: TRBV29-1
abundance: NA
CDR3nt: TGCAGCGTAAACCTACCAGAGCGGGAGCTAACCGGGGAGCTGTTTTTT
CDR3aa: CSVNLPERELTGELFF

j_gene: TRBJ2-7
d_gene: NA
v_gene: TRBV28
abundance: NA
CDR3nt: TGTGCCAGCAGTTTAATTGGCAGGAGGCACGAGCAGTACTTC
CDR3aa: CASSLIGRRHEQYF

j_gene: TRBJ1-1
d_gene: NA
v_gene: TRBV18
abundance: NA
CDR3nt: TGTGCCAGCTCACTTCAGGGCCTGAACACTGAAGCTTTCTTT
CDR3aa: CASSLQGLNTEAFF

j_gene: TRBJ2-1
d_gene: TRBD1
v_gene: TRBV15
abundance: NA
CDR3nt: TGTGCCACCAGCAGAGGCCCCGTTCGACAGGGAATGAATGAGCAGTTCTTC
CDR3aa: CATSRGPVRQGMNEQFF

j_gene: TRBJ1-3
d_gene: NA
v_gene: TRBV6-5
abundance: NA
CDR3nt: TGTGCCAGCGGGACAAGGGCGGAGGCTGGAAACACCATATATTTT
CDR3aa: CASGTRAEAGNTIYF

j_gene: TRBJ2-3
d_gene: TRBD2
v_gene: TRBV28
abundance: NA
CDR3nt: TGTGCCAGCAGTTTACGCCGACTAGCGGGAGTCTCAGATACGCAGTATTTT
CDR3aa: CASSLRRLAGVSDTQYF

j_gene: TRBJ2-2
d_gene: TRBD1
v_gene: TRBV5-1
abundance: NA
CDR3nt: TGCGCCAGCAGCTTGGATGGGACAGGGGGTACTCCCGGGGAGCTGTTTTTT
CDR3aa: CASSLDGTGGTPGELFF

j_gene: TRBJ2-7
d_gene: TRBD2
v_gene: TRBV4-2
abundance: NA
CDR3nt: TGTGCCAGCAGCCAAGACTTGATCCGGGGGGATAGGAACGAGCAGTACTTC
CDR3aa: CASSQDLIRGDRNEQYF

j_gene: TRBJ2-2
d_gene: NA
v_gene: TRBV24-1
abundance: NA
CDR3nt: TGTGCCACCAGTCCACCGGGGAAACCCGGGGAGCTGTTTTTT
CDR3aa: CATSPPGKPGELFF

j_gene: TRBJ2-2
d_gene: TRBD1
v_gene: TRBV2
abundance: NA
CDR3nt: TGTGCCAGCAGGGACCGAGGGGGCTCCGGGGAGCTGTTTTTT
CDR3aa: CASRDRGGSGELFF

j_gene: TRBJ2-6
d_gene: TRBD1
v_gene: TRBV18
abundance: once
CDR3nt: TGTGCCAGCTCATCGACCCAGGGGGCTGGGGCCAACGTCCTGACTTTC
CDR3aa: CASSSTQGAGANVLTF

j_gene: TRBJ1-3
d_gene: NA
v_gene: TRBV29-1
abundance: NA
CDR3nt: TGCAGCGCCCGTGGGGGGTTGGGTGGAAACACCATATATTTT
CDR3aa: CSARGGLGGNTIYF

j_gene: TRBJ2-1
d_gene: NA
v_gene: TRBV9
abundance: NA
CDR3nt: TGTGCCAGCAGCGTAGGCGGCACCTCCTACAATGAGCAGTTCTTC
CDR3aa: CASSVGGTSYNEQFF

j_gene: TRBJ2-1
d_gene: NA
v_gene: TRBV21-1
abundance: NA
CDR3nt: TGTGCCAGCAGCCGCCACCTTACTAAAGCCTACAATGAGCAGTTCTTC
CDR3aa: CASSRHLTKAYNEQFF

j_gene: TRBJ2-3
d_gene: TRBD1
v_gene: TRBV6-4
abundance: NA
CDR3nt: TGTGCCAGCAGTGATCAGGGGGCGCCCACAGATACGCAGTATTTT
CDR3aa: CASSDQGAPTDTQYF

j_gene: TRBJ2-5
d_gene: TRBD2
v_gene: TRBV28
abundance: once
CDR3nt: TGTGCCAGCACCCCGCTGAGGAGCGGGAGAGCAGAGACCCAGTACTTC
CDR3aa: CASTPLRSGRAETQYF

j_gene: TRBJ2-4
d_gene: TRBD1
v_gene: TRBV20-1
abundance: NA
CDR3nt: TGCAGTGCTACCACAGGGGACATTCAGTACTTC
CDR3aa: CSATTGDIQYF

j_gene: TRBJ2-5
d_gene: NA
v_gene: TRBV5-4
abundance: NA
CDR3nt: TGTGCCAGCAGCTTGGAGCGAGGGACCCAGTACTTC
CDR3aa: CASSLERGTQYF

j_gene: TRBJ2-7
d_gene: TRBD1
v_gene: TRBV2
abundance: once
CDR3nt: TGTGCCAGCAGTTCTACCGGGACAGTCGAGCAGTACTTC
CDR3aa: CASSSTGTVEQYF

j_gene: TRBJ2-7
d_gene: TRBD1
v_gene: TRBV30
abundance: NA
CDR3nt: TGTGCCTGGAGGGGGAGGGGGACAGGGGATAACGAGCAGTACTTC
CDR3aa: CAWRGRGTGDNEQYF

j_gene: TRBJ2-3
d_gene: TRBD2
v_gene: TRBV7-3
abundance: NA
CDR3nt: TGTGCCAGCAGCCCCGCCGGGGCTAGCGGGATAGGAGATACGCAGTATTTT
CDR3aa: CASSPAGASGIGDTQYF

j_gene: TRBJ2-1
d_gene: TRBD2
v_gene: TRBV24-1
abundance: NA
CDR3nt: TGTGCCACCAGTGATCACGGACTAGCGGGGTACAATGAGCAGTTCTTC
CDR3aa: CATSDHGLAGYNEQFF